The 10 T cell receptor beta chains listed next were all sequenced from one sample in a study of cytotoxic CD8 clonotypes in ibrutinib-treated CLL (dated by TCRdb to the early 2020s). The protocol used for the library was the immunoSEQ multiplex PCR assay. The table was pulled from immuneACCESS by TCRdb, which kept in-frame rearrangements only. Such tables lose some clones; where checked, under half of the loss comes from unresolved V genes, and the rest has no known cause. This sample holds over 250,000 clones; roughly four fifths were observed only once. Around 5.1% of the sample belongs to the ten largest clones. Taken with the paper, the label for time point translates to: progressive disease on ibrutinib. The material was PBMCs, obtained at disease progression, from a patient treated with ibrutinib. The receptors come from a human donor with chronic lymphocytic leukemia.

The chain joins TRBV27 to TRBJ1-2; TRBD1 matches at 7 bases. Trimming removed 4 bases from V and 7 bases from J; junction bases left unmatched: 15. Germline V gene data show CDR1 as MNHEY and CDR2 as SMNVEV (reference sequence). This CDR3 contains 16 residues. The CDR3 region has the DNA TGTGCCAGCAGTTACGTACAGACAGGGAAGAGGGGTGGCTACACCTTC. Translating gives CASSYVQTGKRGGYTF.

This clone was seen a single time. The chain has TRBV11-2 and TRBJ2-1; TRBD2 aligns across 10 bases. The germline V gene has CDR1 SGHAT and CDR2 FQNNGV. This CDR3 is built from 15 residues. Trimming removed 5 bases from V and 15 bases from J; junction bases left unmatched: 16. CDR3 sequence (DNA): TGTGCCAGCAGCCACTATCGGACTAGCGGCTCTGAGTCGTTCTTC. This translates into CASSHYRTSGSESFF.

This chain connects TRBV5-1 to TRBJ2-7; the D is unclear. Trimming left V 0 bases short and J 2 bases short, with 9 bases between. CDR1 and CDR2 (germline): SGHRS, YFSETQ. The CDR3 loop spans 14 amino acids. The CDR3 here is CASSLEPVAYEQYF. CDR3 coding DNA: TGCGCCAGCAGCTTGGAGCCAGTCGCCTACGAGCAGTACTTC.

The V gene is TRBV30, the J gene TRBJ1-2, with 10 positions matching TRBD1. Germline V gene sequence: CDR1 GTSNPN, CDR2 SVGIG (reference sequence). V lost 2 bases to trimming and J lost 5 bases; unmatched junction nucleotides: 5. The CDR3 runs to 14 residues. The chain's CDR3 is CAWSPRDRGYGYTF. DNA for the CDR3: TGTGCCTGGAGTCCACGGGACAGGGGATATGGCTACACCTTC. Using reference TRBV30 and TRBJ1-2 for the parts outside the CDR3, the full variable domain is SQTIHQWPATLVQPVGSPLSLECTVEGTSNPNLYWYRQAAGRGLQLLFYSVGIGQISSEVPQNLSASRPQDRQFILSSKKLLLSDSGFYLCAWSPRDRGYGYTFGSGTRLTVV.

The chain combines TRBV9 with TRBJ2-3; TRBD2 agrees at 8 bases. V lost 4 bases to trimming and J lost 2 bases; unmatched junction nucleotides: 6. Germline values: CDR1 SGDLS, CDR2 YYNGEE. The CDR3 consists of 15 residues. The chain's CDR3 is CASSLGLADTDTQYF. DNA for the CDR3: TGTGCCAGCAGCCTTGGACTAGCTGACACAGATACGCAGTATTTT.

The chain recombines TRBV29-1 with TRBJ1-2; D is undetermined. The CDR3 contains 11 residues. Looked up from germline, CDR1 is SQVTM and CDR2 is ANQGSEA. The V gene lost 1 base and the J gene lost 8 bases, with 8 bases spanning the gap. The CDR3, as DNA: TGCAGCGTTGAAGGAAGTCCGGGCTACACCTTC. Encoded protein: CSVEGSPGYTF.

V gene TRBV11-1 combines with J gene TRBJ2-1, with 8 bases identical to TRBD1. V shed 7 bases and J 8 bases; nucleotides not matched to a gene: 16. The CDR3 is made up of 16 amino acids. Germline values: CDR1 SGHAT, CDR2 FQDESV (reference sequence). DNA for the CDR3: TGTGCCAGCAAGGATCGGTTCGGTTCCAGGGGGCATGAGCAGTTCTTC. Translated: CASKDRFGSRGHEQFF. Filled out from reference TRBV11-1 and TRBJ2-1, the complete variable domain reads EAEVAQSPRYKITEKSQAVAFWCDPISGHATLYWYRQILGQGPELLVQFQDESVVDDSQLPKDRFSAERLKGVDSTLKIQPAELGDSAMYLCASKDRFGSRGHEQFFGPGTRLTVL.

The CDR3 sequence: CASSHRQGSSYNEQFF. CDR3 in DNA: TGCGCCAGCAGCCACAGACAGGGGAGCTCCTACAATGAGCAGTTCTTC. The chain links TRBV4-1 to TRBJ2-1, with 8 bases identical to TRBD1. Germline V CDR1 and CDR2: MGHRA, YSYEKL. The CDR3 consists of 16 residues. The J segment lost 0 bases and the V segment lost 3 bases, leaving 4 bases of the junction unmatched.

This clone was counted a few times. DNA of the CDR3: TGCGCCAGCAGCCCGGGCGTGGGCGGGCCCCAGCATTTT. Residues: CASSPGVGGPQHF. The rearrangement uses TRBV5-1 and TRBJ1-5; the D is unclear. Trimming removed 4 bases from V and 9 bases from J, with 14 bases in between. Germline lookup yields CDR1 SGHRS and CDR2 YFSETQ. The CDR3 contains 13 residues.

The chain combines TRBV25-1 with TRBJ2-1; D gene ambiguous. Germline V lookup: CDR1 MGHDK, CDR2 SYGVNS. There are 15 residues in the CDR3. Trimming stripped 4 bases from V and 4 bases from J, with 14 bases between. The CDR3 reads CASSVDHLGYNEQFF. CDR3 nucleotides: TGTGCCAGCAGTGTGGATCATCTGGGGTACAATGAGCAGTTCTTC. Full variable domain (outside the CDR3, taken from reference TRBV25-1 and TRBJ2-1): EADIYQTPRYLVIGTGKKITLECSQTMGHDKMYWYQQDPGMELHLIHYSYGVNSTEKGDLSSESTVSRIRTEHFPLTLESARPSHTSQYLCASSVDHLGYNEQFFGPGTRLTVL.